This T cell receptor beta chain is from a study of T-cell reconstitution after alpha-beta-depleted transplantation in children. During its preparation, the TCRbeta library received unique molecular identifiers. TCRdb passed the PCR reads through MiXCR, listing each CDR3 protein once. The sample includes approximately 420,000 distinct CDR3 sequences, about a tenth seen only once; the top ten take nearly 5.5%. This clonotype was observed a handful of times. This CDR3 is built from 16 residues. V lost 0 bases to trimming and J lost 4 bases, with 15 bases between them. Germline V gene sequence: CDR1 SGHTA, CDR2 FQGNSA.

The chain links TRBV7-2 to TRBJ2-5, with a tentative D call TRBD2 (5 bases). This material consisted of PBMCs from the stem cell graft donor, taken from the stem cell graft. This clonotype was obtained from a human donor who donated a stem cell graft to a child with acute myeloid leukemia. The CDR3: CASSLALQRVGETQYF. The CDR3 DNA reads TGTGCCAGCAGCTTAGCGCTACAGAGGGTGGGAGAGACCCAGTACTTC.